This passage covers 2 T cell receptor beta chains from one sample sequenced in a study of regulatory T cells in long-lasting Graves disease. HTBI primers from iRepertoire and Arm-PCR of CDR3 regions yielded the TCR beta libraries. TCRdb re-called the multiplex PCR reads with MiXCR, one entry per CDR3 protein. Here the sample spans about 440,000 distinct CDR3 sequences, 14% to 15% being singletons. The time point: newly diagnosed GD, antithyroid drugs for less than 3 months. The TCR library was made from RNA that had been extracted from PBMCs in TRIzol. Separately, the same data were catalogued under a study of T cells in Graves' hyperthyroidism and ophthalmopathy.

The source was peripheral blood mononuclear cells (PBMCs), collected at new diagnosis, from a patient treated with antithyroid drugs. The receptors here all came from a woman between 25 and 40 years old with Graves disease.

In its sample, this clonotype was seen many times. V and J are TRBV12-3 or TRBV12-4 and TRBJ2-1; TRBD2 is a possible D gene (5 bases). V was clipped by 6 bases and J by 6 bases, with 12 bases between them. The length of the CDR3 is 13 residues. The CDR3: CASRRDGINEQFF. The CDR3 region has the DNA TGTGCCAGCAGACGGGATGGGATCAATGAGCAGTTCTTC.

The count of this clonotype is one. This chain links TRBV7-6 with TRBJ1-5; weak D call: TRBD1 (6 bases). CDR3 size: 17 residues. Germline V gene lookup returns CDR1 SGHVS and CDR2 FNYEAQ. Deletions cut 4 bases from V and 0 bases from J, with 16 bases between. This CDR3 reads CASSCSRGAISNQPQHF. The DNA for the CDR3 is TGTGCCAGCAGCTGTAGTCGGGGGGCAATTAGCAATCAGCCCCAGCATTTT. Full variable domain (remainder filled in from reference TRBV7-6 and TRBJ1-5): GAGVSQSPRYKVTKRGQDVALRCDPISGHVSLYWYRQALGQGPEFLTYFNYEAQQDKSGLPNDRFSAERPEGSISTLTIQRTEQRDSAMYRCASSCSRGAISNQPQHFGDGTRLSIL.